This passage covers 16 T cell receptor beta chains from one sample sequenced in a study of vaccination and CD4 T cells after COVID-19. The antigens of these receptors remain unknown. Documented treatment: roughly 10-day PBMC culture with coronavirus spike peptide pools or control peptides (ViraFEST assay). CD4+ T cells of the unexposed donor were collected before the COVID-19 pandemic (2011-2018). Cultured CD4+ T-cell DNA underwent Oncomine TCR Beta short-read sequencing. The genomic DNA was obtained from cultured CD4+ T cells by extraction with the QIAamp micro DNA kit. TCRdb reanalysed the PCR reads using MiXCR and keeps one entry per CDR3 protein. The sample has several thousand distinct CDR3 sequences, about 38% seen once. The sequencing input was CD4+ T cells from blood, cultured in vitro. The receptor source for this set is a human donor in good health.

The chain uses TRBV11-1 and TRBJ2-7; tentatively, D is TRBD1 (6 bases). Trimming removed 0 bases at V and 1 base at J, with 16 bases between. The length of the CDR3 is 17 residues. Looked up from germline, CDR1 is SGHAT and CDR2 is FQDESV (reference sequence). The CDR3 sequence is CASSLALGQIISYEQYF. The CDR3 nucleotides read TGTGCCAGCAGCTTAGCCCTAGGACAGATTATTTCCTACGAGCAGTACTTC.

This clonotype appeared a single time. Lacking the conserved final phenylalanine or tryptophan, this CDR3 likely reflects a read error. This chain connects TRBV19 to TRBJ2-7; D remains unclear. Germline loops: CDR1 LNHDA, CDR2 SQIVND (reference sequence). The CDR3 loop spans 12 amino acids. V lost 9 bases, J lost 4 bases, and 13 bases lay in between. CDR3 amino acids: CAREDPDYEQYL. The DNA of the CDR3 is TGTGCCAGGGAAGACCCGGATTACGAGCAGTACCTC.

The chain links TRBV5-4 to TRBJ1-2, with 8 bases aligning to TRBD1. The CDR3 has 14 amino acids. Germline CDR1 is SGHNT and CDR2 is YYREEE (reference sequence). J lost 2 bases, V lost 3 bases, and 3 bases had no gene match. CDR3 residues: CASSWTGTNYGYTF. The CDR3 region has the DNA TGTGCCAGCAGCTGGACAGGGACAAACTATGGCTACACCTTC.

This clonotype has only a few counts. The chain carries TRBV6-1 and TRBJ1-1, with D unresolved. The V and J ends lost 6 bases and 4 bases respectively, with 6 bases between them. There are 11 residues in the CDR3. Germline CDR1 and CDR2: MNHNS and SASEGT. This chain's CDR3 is CASRQRTEAFF. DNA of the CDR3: TGTGCCAGCAGGCAGCGCACTGAAGCTTTCTTT.

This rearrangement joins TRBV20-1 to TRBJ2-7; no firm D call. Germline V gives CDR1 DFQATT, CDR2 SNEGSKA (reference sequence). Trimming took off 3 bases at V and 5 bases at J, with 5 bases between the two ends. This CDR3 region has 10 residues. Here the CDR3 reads CSASVHEQYF. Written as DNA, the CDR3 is TGCAGTGCTAGCGTCCACGAGCAGTACTTC.

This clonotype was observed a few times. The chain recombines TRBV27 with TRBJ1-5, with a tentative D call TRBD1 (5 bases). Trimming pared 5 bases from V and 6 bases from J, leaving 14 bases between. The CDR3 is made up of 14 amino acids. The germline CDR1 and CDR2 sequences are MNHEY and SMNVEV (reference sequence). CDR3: CASSPQGGGQPQHF. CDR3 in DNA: TGTGCCAGCAGTCCCCAGGGTGGCGGTCAGCCCCAGCATTTT.

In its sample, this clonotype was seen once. The CDR3 DNA is TGCAGTGCAGAGCGGACTGGCGGGAGCCGAGAATCCGAGCAGTACTTC. This encodes CSAERTGGSRESEQYF. The gene calls are TRBV20-1 and TRBJ2-7; 7 bases match TRBD2. This CDR3 spans 16 amino acids. The V gene end was trimmed by 6 bases and the J gene end by 6 bases; junction bases not matched to a gene: 20. In germline, CDR1 is DFQATT, CDR2 SNEGSKA (reference sequence).

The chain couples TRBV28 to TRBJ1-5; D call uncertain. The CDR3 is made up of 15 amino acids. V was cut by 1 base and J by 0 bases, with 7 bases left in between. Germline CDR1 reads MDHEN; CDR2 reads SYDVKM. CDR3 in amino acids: CASSLSAYSNQPQHF. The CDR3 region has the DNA TGTGCCAGCAGTTTATCAGCCTATAGCAATCAGCCCCAGCATTTT.

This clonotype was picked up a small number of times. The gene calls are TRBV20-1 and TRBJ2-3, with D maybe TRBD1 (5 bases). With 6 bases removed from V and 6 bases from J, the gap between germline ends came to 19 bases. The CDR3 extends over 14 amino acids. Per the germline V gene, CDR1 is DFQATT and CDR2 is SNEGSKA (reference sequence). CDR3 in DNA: TGCAGTGCCAAAGTCGGCAGGGCCCGTGATACGCAGTATTTT. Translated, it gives CSAKVGRARDTQYF.

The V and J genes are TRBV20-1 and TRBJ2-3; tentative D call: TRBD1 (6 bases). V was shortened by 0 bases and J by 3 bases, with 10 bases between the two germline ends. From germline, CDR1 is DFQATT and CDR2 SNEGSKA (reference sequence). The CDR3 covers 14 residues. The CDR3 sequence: CSARDYQGTDTQYF. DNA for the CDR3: TGCAGTGCTAGAGATTACCAGGGGACAGATACGCAGTATTTT.

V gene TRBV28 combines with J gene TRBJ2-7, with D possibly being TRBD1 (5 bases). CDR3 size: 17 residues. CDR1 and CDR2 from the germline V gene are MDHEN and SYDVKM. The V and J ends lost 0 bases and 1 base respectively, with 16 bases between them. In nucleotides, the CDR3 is TGTGCCAGCAGTTTATGGGCTCTTAGAGACAGTTCCTACGAGCAGTACTTC. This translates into CASSLWALRDSSYEQYF.

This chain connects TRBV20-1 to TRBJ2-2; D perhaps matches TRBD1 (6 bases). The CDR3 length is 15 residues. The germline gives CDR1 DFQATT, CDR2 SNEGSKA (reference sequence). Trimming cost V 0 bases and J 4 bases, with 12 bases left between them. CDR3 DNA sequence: TGCAGTGCTAGAGATCTGGGGGCGGTCACCGGGGAGCTGTTTTTT. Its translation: CSARDLGAVTGELFF.

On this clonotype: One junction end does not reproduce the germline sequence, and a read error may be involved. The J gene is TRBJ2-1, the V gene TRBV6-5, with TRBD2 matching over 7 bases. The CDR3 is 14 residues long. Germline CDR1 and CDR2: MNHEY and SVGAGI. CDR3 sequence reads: CASSNSGTTNEQFF. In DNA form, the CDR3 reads TGTGCCAGCAGTAACTCCGGGACTACGAATGAGCAGTTCTTC.

The CDR3 DNA sequence: TGTGCCAGCAGCTACGGTACAGGGGGCGGGACTGAAGCTTTCTTT. Translation gives CASSYGTGGGTEAFF. The J gene is TRBJ1-1, the V gene TRBV11-3; the match to TRBD1 covers 9 bases. V lost 4 bases and J lost 5; bases outside the gene matches: 8. The CDR3 runs to 15 residues. Germline CDR1 is SGHNT and CDR2 is YENEEA.

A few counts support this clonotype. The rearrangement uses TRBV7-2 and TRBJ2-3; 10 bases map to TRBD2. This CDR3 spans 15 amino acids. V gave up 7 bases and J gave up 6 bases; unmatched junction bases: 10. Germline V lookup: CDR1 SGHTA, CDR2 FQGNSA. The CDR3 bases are TGTGCCAGCACCTCTAGCGGGAGCGAAGCGGATACGCAGTATTTT. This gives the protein CASTSSGSEADTQYF.

CDR3 DNA: TGCGCCAGCAGCATCGGACAGGGGGATCAGCCCCAGCATTTT. The encoded protein is CASSIGQGDQPQHF. V usage is TRBV5-1 and J usage is TRBJ1-5, with 10 bases aligning to TRBD1. This CDR3 spans 14 amino acids. In germline, CDR1 is SGHRS, CDR2 YFSETQ. With V trimmed by 4 bases and J by 5 bases, 3 bases remained unmatched.